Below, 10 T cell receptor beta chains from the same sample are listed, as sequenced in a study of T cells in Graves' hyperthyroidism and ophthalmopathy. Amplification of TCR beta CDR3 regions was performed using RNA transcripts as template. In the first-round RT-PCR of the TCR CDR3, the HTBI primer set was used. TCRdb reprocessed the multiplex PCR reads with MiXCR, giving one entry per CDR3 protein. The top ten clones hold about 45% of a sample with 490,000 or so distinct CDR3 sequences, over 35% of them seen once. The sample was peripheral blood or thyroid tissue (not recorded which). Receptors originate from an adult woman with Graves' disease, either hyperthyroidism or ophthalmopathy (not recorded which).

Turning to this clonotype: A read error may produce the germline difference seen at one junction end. The DNA for the CDR3 is TGTGCTAGCAGCACCCGGGGGGACAGGGAAGAGACCCAGTACTTC. It codes for CASSTRGDREETQYF. The chain employs TRBV7-7 and TRBJ2-5; 9 nucleotides align to TRBD1. CDR3 length: 15 amino acids. Per germline, CDR1 SSHAT and CDR2 FNYEAQ (reference sequence).

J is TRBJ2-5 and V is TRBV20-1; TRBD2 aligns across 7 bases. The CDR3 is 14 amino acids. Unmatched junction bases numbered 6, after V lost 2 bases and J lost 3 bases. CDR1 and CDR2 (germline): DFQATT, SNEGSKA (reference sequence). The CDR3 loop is CSARRAGVEETQYF. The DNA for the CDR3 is TGCAGTGCTAGACGGGCGGGAGTGGAAGAGACCCAGTACTTC.

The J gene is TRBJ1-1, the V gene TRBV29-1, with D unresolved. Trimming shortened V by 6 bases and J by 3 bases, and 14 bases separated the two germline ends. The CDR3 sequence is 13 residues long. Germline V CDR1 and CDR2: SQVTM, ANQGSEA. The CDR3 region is CSVRVRSDTEAFF. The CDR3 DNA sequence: TGCAGCGTGCGCGTCAGGTCGGACACTGAAGCTTTCTTT.

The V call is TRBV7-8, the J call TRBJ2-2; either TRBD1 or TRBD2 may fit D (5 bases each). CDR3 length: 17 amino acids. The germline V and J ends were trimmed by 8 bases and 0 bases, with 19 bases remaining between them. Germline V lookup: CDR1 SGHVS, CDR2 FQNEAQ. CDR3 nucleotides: TGTGCCAGCTCAGCGATTTCCGGGACGGCGAACACCGGGGAGCTGTTTTTT. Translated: CASSAISGTANTGELFF.

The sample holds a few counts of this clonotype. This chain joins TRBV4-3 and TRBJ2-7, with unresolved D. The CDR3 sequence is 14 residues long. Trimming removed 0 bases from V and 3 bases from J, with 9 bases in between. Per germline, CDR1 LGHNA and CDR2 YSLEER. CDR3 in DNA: TGCGCCAGCAGCCAAGATTCGGATAACTACGAGCAGTACTTC. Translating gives CASSQDSDNYEQYF.

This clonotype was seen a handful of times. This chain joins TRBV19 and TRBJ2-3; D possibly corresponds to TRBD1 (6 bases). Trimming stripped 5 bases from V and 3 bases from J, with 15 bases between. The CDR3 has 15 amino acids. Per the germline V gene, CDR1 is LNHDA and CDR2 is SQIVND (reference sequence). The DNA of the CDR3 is TGTGCCAGTAGTTCTACCGGGACACCTACAGATACGCAGTATTTT. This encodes CASSSTGTPTDTQYF.

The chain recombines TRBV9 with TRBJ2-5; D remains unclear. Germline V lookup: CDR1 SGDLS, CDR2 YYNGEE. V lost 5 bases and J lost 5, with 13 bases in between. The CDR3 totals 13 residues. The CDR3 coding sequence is TGTGCCAGCAGGATAGGACCGTTGGAGACCCAGTACTTC. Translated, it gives CASRIGPLETQYF.

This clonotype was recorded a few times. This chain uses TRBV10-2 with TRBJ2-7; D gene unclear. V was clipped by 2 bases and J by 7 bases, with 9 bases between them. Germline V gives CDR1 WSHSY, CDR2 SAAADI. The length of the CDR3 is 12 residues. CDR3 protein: CASSERRLEQYF. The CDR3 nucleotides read TGCGCCAGCAGTGAGAGGCGACTTGAGCAGTACTTC.

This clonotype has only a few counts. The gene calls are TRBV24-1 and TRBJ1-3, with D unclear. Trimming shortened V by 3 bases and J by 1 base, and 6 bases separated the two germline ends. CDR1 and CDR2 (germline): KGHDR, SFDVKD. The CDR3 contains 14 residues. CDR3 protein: CATSDGISGNTIYF. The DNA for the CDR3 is TGTGCCACCAGTGATGGGATTTCTGGAAACACCATATATTTT.

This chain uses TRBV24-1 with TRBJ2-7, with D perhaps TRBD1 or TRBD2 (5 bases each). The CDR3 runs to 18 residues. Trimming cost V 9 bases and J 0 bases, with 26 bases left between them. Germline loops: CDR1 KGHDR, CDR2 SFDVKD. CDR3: CATERVGRAPGSSYEQYF. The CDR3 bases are TGTGCCACCGAACGAGTTGGACGGGCCCCAGGGAGCTCCTACGAGCAGTACTTC.